The 16 T cell receptor beta chains reported below all come from one sample, sequenced in a study of blood T cells in healthy people across ages. Primed by a sample-barcoded 5' primer and a J-beta primer mix, a second PCR proceeded for 7 to 11 cycles. TCRdb re-analysed the 5' RACE reads in MiXCR, keeping a single row per CDR3 protein. The sample lists about 1.8 million distinct CDR3 sequences, about 50% occurring once. Sequencing was done on a sample of blood. The source is a woman in her thirties or forties in good health.

This chain links TRBV11-3 with TRBJ2-7; maybe TRBD1 (7 bases). Germline V lookup: CDR1 SGHNT, CDR2 YENEEA. V lost 2 bases, J lost 3 bases, and 20 bases lay in between. The CDR3 sequence is 17 residues long. CDR3 bases: TGTGCCAGCAGCTTATCAGGGGGGACAGCGCGCGTCTACGAGCAGTACTTC. It is translated as CASSLSGGTARVYEQYF.

There are a few counts of this clonotype. V is TRBV9 and J is TRBJ2-3, with D uncertain. The CDR3 contains 15 residues. Trimming stripped 3 bases from V and 5 bases from J, with 16 bases between. In germline, CDR1 is SGDLS, CDR2 YYNGEE. CDR3 coding DNA: TGTGCCAGCAGCGAACCGGCGGATCCGGGAGATACGCAGTATTTT. Translating it yields CASSEPADPGDTQYF.

The table lists this clonotype with a few counts. The V gene is TRBV28, the J gene TRBJ2-3, with D maybe TRBD2 (5 bases). Germline V gives CDR1 MDHEN, CDR2 SYDVKM. Trimming removed 5 bases at V and 1 base at J, with 16 bases between. The CDR3 spans 16 residues. The DNA of the CDR3 is TGTGCCAGCAGTCCAAAACTAGAGGGAGGCACAGATACGCAGTATTTT. This codes for CASSPKLEGGTDTQYF.

The V call is TRBV5-6, the J call TRBJ1-2; no clear D. Germline assignment: CDR1 SGHDT and CDR2 YYEEEE. The length of the CDR3 is 16 residues. With 1 base removed from V and 2 bases from J, the gap between germline ends came to 15 bases. The CDR3 loop is CASSLYASGENYGYTF. DNA of the CDR3: TGTGCCAGCAGCTTGTACGCCAGTGGAGAGAACTATGGCTACACCTTC.

The chain recombines TRBV6-2 or TRBV6-3 with TRBJ2-5, with 11 bases lining up with TRBD1. The DNA end lines up better with TRBJ2-7; the J call may be wrong. This CDR3 has 15 residues. Germline V gene lookup returns CDR1 MNHEY and CDR2 SVGEGT. In nucleotides, the CDR3 is TGTGCCAGCACCTACGGGGACAGGGGGAATGACGAGCAGTACTTC. Protein: CASTYGDRGNDEQYF.

This clonotype was recorded a few times. This sequence joins TRBV25-1 and TRBJ2-1; D tentatively reads TRBD1 or TRBD2 (5 bases each). CDR1 and CDR2 from the germline V gene are MGHDK and SYGVNS. V was pared by 6 bases and J by 7 bases, with 25 bases between. The CDR3 totals 17 residues. The chain's CDR3 is CASRPHLGDPTGNEQFF. The CDR3 nucleotides read TGTGCCAGCAGACCCCACCTTGGGGACCCAACGGGTAATGAGCAGTTCTTC.

The chain uses TRBV28 and TRBJ2-7, with a tentative D call TRBD1 (6 bases). The V end lost 9 bases, the J end lost 4 bases, and 13 bases lay between the germline ends. The CDR3 has 12 amino acids. The germline CDR1 and CDR2 sequences are MDHEN and SYDVKM. The DNA of the CDR3 is TGTGCCAGTCGGGACACCGTATACGAGCAGTACTTC. It is translated as CASRDTVYEQYF. Complete variable domain (other parts from reference TRBV28 and TRBJ2-7): DVKVTQSSRYLVKRTGEKVFLECVQDMDHENMFWYRQDPGLGLRLIYFSYDVKMKEKGDIPEGYSVSREKKERFSLILESASTNQTSMYLCASRDTVYEQYFGPGTRLTVT.

V usage is TRBV20-1 and J usage is TRBJ2-5, with 8 bases fitting TRBD1. The DNA end is more similar to TRBJ2-7, so the J call may be wrong. The CDR3 runs to 15 residues. Per the germline V gene, CDR1 is DFQATT and CDR2 is SNEGSKA (reference sequence). CDR3 sequence: CSARDPVDRVGEQYF. Here the CDR3 DNA reads TGCAGTGCTAGAGACCCCGTGGACAGGGTCGGCGAGCAGTACTTC.

This clonotype was counted between two and nine times. V and J are TRBV25-1 and TRBJ2-7; D is unclear. V shed 4 bases and J shed 2 bases, with 9 bases lying between them. The CDR3 has 13 amino acids. The germline CDR1 and CDR2 sequences are MGHDK and SYGVNS. The CDR3 reads CASSAWVPYEQYF. The CDR3 DNA sequence: TGTGCCAGCAGTGCTTGGGTTCCCTACGAGCAGTACTTC.

The chain combines TRBV27 with TRBJ1-2; D possibly corresponds to TRBD1 (5 bases). There are 15 residues in the CDR3. Trimming took off 7 bases at V and 3 bases at J, with 18 bases between the two ends. The germline V gene encodes CDR1 MNHEY and CDR2 SMNVEV (reference sequence). CDR3 nucleotides: TGTGCCAGCATTATCAATTCGTGGGGGGACTATGGCTACACCTTC. This translates into CASIINSWGDYGYTF.

J is TRBJ2-5 and V is TRBV7-6; maybe TRBD1 (6 bases). CDR1 and CDR2 (germline): SGHVS, FNYEAQ. This CDR3 spans 15 amino acids. Trimming cost V 3 bases and J 2 bases, with 13 bases left between them. The CDR3 here is CASSFSGGEQETQYF. The CDR3 DNA reads TGTGCCAGCAGCTTTAGTGGGGGCGAACAAGAGACCCAGTACTTC.

Comment on this clonotype: Sequence at one end of the junction differs from germline and may be a read error. V is TRBV10-1 and J is TRBJ2-5, with D possibly matching TRBD2 (6 bases). Germline CDR1 is WNHNN and CDR2 is SYGVQD (reference sequence). The CDR3 is made up of 13 amino acids. In DNA form, the CDR3 reads TGCGCCAGCAGTGAGTCGAGCCGGGAGACCCCGTACTTC. Translated, it gives CASSESSRETPYF.

Only a few counts were recorded for this clonotype. The rearrangement uses TRBV7-2 and TRBJ2-5, with 8 bases matching TRBD2. Germline V gene lookup returns CDR1 SGHTA and CDR2 FQGNSA. The CDR3 totals 17 residues. V trimming: 1 base; J trimming: 2 bases; junction bases outside the gene matches: 9. Here the CDR3 reads CASSLGGRGGNQETQYF. CDR3 DNA: TGTGCCAGCAGCTTAGGGGGCCGCGGGGGGAATCAAGAGACCCAGTACTTC.

The V call is TRBV4-1, the J call TRBJ2-1; D remains unclear. In germline, CDR1 is MGHRA, CDR2 YSYEKL. The CDR3 consists of 14 residues. The V and J ends lost 2 bases and 10 bases respectively, with 15 bases between them. The CDR3 nucleotides are TGCGCCAGCAGCCAACCTCAGGACCCCTGGGAGCAGTTCTTC. The encoded protein is CASSQPQDPWEQFF.

The chain uses TRBV2 and TRBJ1-5; no clear D. The germline CDR1 and CDR2 sequences are SNHLY and FYNNEI. There are 13 residues in the CDR3. V was pared by 9 bases and J by 5 bases, with 14 bases between. CDR3 loop: CASNQRPDQPQHF. The DNA for the CDR3 is TGTGCCAGTAATCAAAGACCGGATCAGCCCCAGCATTTT. The whole variable domain, filled in from reference TRBV2 and TRBJ1-5, reads EPEVTQTPSHQVTQMGQEVILRCVPISNHLYFYWYRQILGQKVEFLVSFYNNEISEKSEIFDDQFSVERPDGSNFTLKIRSTKLEDSAMYFCASNQRPDQPQHFGDGTRLSIL.

This clonotype was found a few times. This sequence joins TRBV10-3 and TRBJ2-7; TRBD1 agrees at 7 bases. Per germline, CDR1 ENHRY and CDR2 SYGVKD. There are 15 residues in the CDR3. The V and J ends lost 2 bases and 1 base, in that order; junction bases with no gene match: 5. The CDR3 reads CAISEGRGSSYEQYF. In nucleotides, the CDR3 is TGTGCCATCAGTGAGGGCAGGGGGTCGTCCTACGAGCAGTACTTC.